Sequencing of this T cell receptor beta chain was carried out in a study of CD8+ T cells in alopecia areata. Isolation of CD4+ and CD8+ T cells from PBMCs was achieved by sorting. CDR1 is SEHNR and CDR2 is FQNEAQ in the germline V gene (reference sequence). The CDR3 has 11 amino acids. The V end was cut by 7 bases, the J end by 8 bases, with 8 bases between. Extracted RNA was reverse transcribed, and the resulting cDNA served as sequencing template. Here immunoSEQ multiplex PCR was the method, and the copy in TCRdb shows in-frame clones only, minus some. The sample comprises 200,000 or so clones, roughly 50% of which are singletons, and 4% to 6% rests with the top ten. Study-wide results and caveats: Scalp samples also yield sequences of resident alphabeta T cells from normal skin. Alopecia totalis/universalis scalp especially showed more expanded CD8+ clones than normal scalp. Shared TCR sequences were less clear between patients than in mice, possibly partly from HLA diversity.

This clone appeared a few times. What it recognizes is unknown. The clonotype comes from a human donor in good health. The sample was CD8+ T cells sorted from blood. V gene TRBV7-9 combines with J gene TRBJ1-4; possible D gene TRBD1, 5 bases. CDR3 sequence (DNA): TGTGCCAGCACAGGGAGGGAAAAACTGTTTTTT. Its translation: CASTGREKLFF.